A selection of T cell receptor beta chains follows, all from one sample in a study of blood T cell repertoires in COVID-19. TCRdb's table, derived via immunoSEQ multiplex PCR, lists solely in-frame clones and lacks some. The repertoire holds some 200,000 clones, 85% to 90% seen once, with over 0.7% in the top ten. Sequencing input: peripheral blood. These receptors all stem from a woman younger than 35 who had recovered from COVID-19. The CDR3 runs from the conserved cysteine through the conserved F or W. The D gene is left open where the match is weak. Size values are once, few and many counts, or a class for expanded clones, and some rows have none.

TRBV6-5	TRBD1	.	14	TRBJ1-2	TGTGCCAGCAAACCAGGGACAGGGAATATCGGCTACACCTTC	CASKPGTGNIGYTF
TRBV6-5	.	.	14	TRBJ2-2	TGTGCCACCCATTTAGCGGAGAACACCGGGGAGCTGTTTTTT	CATHLAENTGELFF
TRBV2	TRBD2	few	15	TRBJ2-2	TGTGCCAGCCGAGGACTAGCGGGAGGATCCGGGGAGCTGTTTTTT	CASRGLAGGSGELFF
TRBV12-5	TRBD2	.	16	TRBJ2-1	TGTGCTAGTGGTTTGGGTAGCGGGGGGGCTATTCGTGAGCAGTTCTTC	CASGLGSGGAIREQFF
TRBV5-1	TRBD1	once	17	TRBJ1-1	TGCGCCAGCCGGAATAGACCGACAGGGACCGCGAGGGTAGAAGCTTTCTTT	CASRNRPTGTARVEAFF
TRBV4-1	.	few	14	TRBJ2-7	TGCGCCAGCAGCCAAGTGGAGGGAAGGTACGAGCAGTACTTC	CASSQVEGRYEQYF
TRBV4-3	TRBD1	.	15	TRBJ1-2	TGCGCCAGCAGCCAAGAAGGACAGGGTGGCTATGGCTACACCTTC	CASSQEGQGGYGYTF
TRBV4-1	TRBD1	.	17	TRBJ2-1	TGCGCCAGCAGCCAAGATGGACAGGGTTTCTCCTACAATGAGCAGTTCTTC	CASSQDGQGFSYNEQFF
TRBV20-1	.	.	11	TRBJ2-5	TGCAGTGCTAGGACAGGAGAGACCCAGTACTTC	CSARTGETQYF
TRBV9	TRBD2	.	17	TRBJ2-3	TGTGCCAGCAGCCCTGAGACTAGCGGGAGGGTCACAGATACGCAGTATTTT	CASSPETSGRVTDTQYF
TRBV6-5	TRBD1	once	16	TRBJ1-2	TGTGCCAGCAGTTACCGACCGGGACAGGGAGAAACTGGCTACACCTTC	CASSYRPGQGETGYTF
TRBV19	.	.	14	TRBJ2-4	TGTGCCAGTAGTATATCCGGGACTCAAAACATTCAGTACTTC	CASSISGTQNIQYF
TRBV6-2/TRBV6-3	.	.	14	TRBJ2-2	TGTGCCAGCAGTCTTACTAGCAACACCGGGGAGCTGTTTTTT	CASSLTSNTGELFF
TRBV7-9	.	.	15	TRBJ1-1	TGTGCCAGCAGCGGCAGCGCCGGGATGAACACTGAAGCTTTCTTT	CASSGSAGMNTEAFF
TRBV30	.	.	13	TRBJ1-2	TGTGCCTGGAGTGCACTAAGGAACTATGGCTACACCTTC	CAWSALRNYGYTF
TRBV19	TRBD1	.	13	TRBJ1-1	TGTGCCAGTAGTGATCAGGGGGACACTGAAGCTTTCTTT	CASSDQGDTEAFF
TRBV6-2/TRBV6-3	.	once	15	TRBJ2-1	TGTGCCAGCAGTTACGCGAGCGGGCCCTACAATGAGCAGTTCTTC	CASSYASGPYNEQFF
TRBV15	TRBD2	.	17	TRBJ2-1	TGTGCCACCAGCAGATCACATAGCGGGAGCTCCTACAATGAGCAGTTCTTC	CATSRSHSGSSYNEQFF
TRBV5-1	TRBD1	.	15	TRBJ2-7	TGCGCCAGCAGCTTGGTCGGGACAGGGGGATACGAGCAGTACTTC	CASSLVGTGGYEQYF
TRBV7-2	TRBD1	once	15	TRBJ1-1	TGTGCCAGCAGCTTAGACAGGGGGGCAAACACTGAAGCTTTCTTT	CASSLDRGANTEAFF
TRBV2	.	.	13	TRBJ2-2	TGTGCCAGCACTCTCTGGGGCGGCGGGGAGCTGTTTTTT	CASTLWGGGELFF
TRBV7-3	TRBD1	.	14	TRBJ1-6	TGTGCCAGCAGCTCGCAGGGGGCTGGGTCACCCCTCCACTTT	CASSSQGAGSPLHF
TRBV2	TRBD2	.	14	TRBJ2-5	TGTGCCAGCAGTGAAATACGGGGGGAAGAGACCCAGTACTTC	CASSEIRGEETQYF
TRBV7-6	.	.	14	TRBJ2-1	TGTGCCAGCAGCGGGTGGACAGATTACAATGAGCAGTTCTTC	CASSGWTDYNEQFF
TRBV19	TRBD1	.	15	TRBJ1-6	TGTGCCAGTAGTGGCCGGGACAGGGTCGGTTCACCCCTCCACTTT	CASSGRDRVGSPLHF
TRBV7-3	TRBD2	.	16	TRBJ2-3	TGTGCCAGCAGCGATGGGACTAGCGGGGGCACAGATACGCAGTATTTT	CASSDGTSGGTDTQYF
TRBV5-1	.	once	16	TRBJ1-2	TGCGCCAGCAGCTTGGTTTCTACAGTTCCTAACTATGGCTACACCTTC	CASSLVSTVPNYGYTF
TRBV27	TRBD1	.	16	TRBJ1-3	TGTGCCAGCAGTCCGGAGACAGGGACCTCTGGAAACACCATATATTTT	CASSPETGTSGNTIYF
TRBV9	TRBD1	.	18	TRBJ1-2	TGTGCCAGCAGCGCCAACCTGAACCGGGACAGGGGGAATTATGGCTACACCTTC	CASSANLNRDRGNYGYTF
TRBV20-1	.	.	16	TRBJ2-6	TGCAGTGCTAGTCATTCGGGGGGCGCTGGGGCCAACGTCCTGACTTTC	CSASHSGGAGANVLTF
TRBV9	TRBD1	.	15	TRBJ1-1	TGTGCCAGCAGCGGAACAGGGGGTATGAACACTGAAGCTTTCTTT	CASSGTGGMNTEAFF